The 24 T cell receptor beta chains reported below all come from one sample, sequenced in a study of a mutant IDH1 vaccine in newly diagnosed glioma. These receptors lack a known antigen. The time point was: week 11, during vaccination. Doses consisted of 300 ug of mutant IDH1 20-mer peptide each, paired with topical imiquimod. TCRdb's copy holds only in-frame clones and misses some; the assay was immunoSEQ multiplex PCR. The sample lists over 55,000 clones, around 89% occurring once. The input for sequencing was PBMCs, taken from a glioma patient whose treatment included an IDH1 peptide vaccine. The receptors stem from a man aged 35-49 years with glioma.

The V gene is TRBV2, the J gene TRBJ2-3, with 7 bases lining up with TRBD1. CDR3 length: 14 amino acids. The ends lost 5 bases at V and 0 bases at J; junction bases unmatched: 2. The V gene's germline CDR1 is SNHLY and CDR2 FYNNEI. As DNA, the CDR3 is TGTGCCAGCAGTTGGGACAGTAGCACAGATACGCAGTATTTT. Its protein product is CASSWDSSTDTQYF.

This rearrangement joins TRBV15 to TRBJ2-7; the D call may be TRBD1 or TRBD2 (5 bases each). This CDR3 contains 15 residues. V lost 0 bases and J 5 bases, leaving 14 bases between the germline ends. Germline V gene lookup returns CDR1 LNHNV and CDR2 YYDKDF (reference sequence). CDR3 in amino acids: CATSRDRAGSHEQYF. CDR3 coding DNA: TGTGCCACCAGCAGAGATCGTGCAGGGAGCCACGAGCAGTACTTC.

The V and J genes are TRBV7-8 and TRBJ1-4; TRBD1 matches at 10 bases. Germline V gene data show CDR1 as SGHVS and CDR2 as FQNEAQ. V lost 5 bases and J lost 6; bases outside the gene matches: 3. This CDR3 is 14 amino acids long. The CDR3 is CASSRDRGYEKLFF. The CDR3 bases are TGTGCCAGCAGCCGGGACAGGGGCTATGAAAAACTGTTTTTT.

The chain joins TRBV2 to TRBJ2-2; 9 bases map to TRBD1. The CDR3 has 15 residues. J lost 6 bases, V lost 5 bases, and 7 bases had no gene match. The germline CDR1 and CDR2 sequences are SNHLY and FYNNEI. The CDR3 protein is CASSPGTGLSGELFF. CDR3 bases: TGTGCCAGCAGTCCCGGGACAGGGCTCTCCGGGGAGCTGTTTTTT.

The chain links TRBV4-2 to TRBJ2-3; the D call may be TRBD1 or TRBD2 (7 bases each). CDR3 size: 17 residues. Germline assignment: CDR1 LGHNA and CDR2 YNFKEQ. The V gene lost 0 bases and the J gene lost 2 bases, with 15 bases spanning the gap. Written as DNA, the CDR3 is TGTGCCAGCAGCCAAGATCCAGGGGGGGGTAACACAGATACGCAGTATTTT. Translation gives CASSQDPGGGNTDTQYF.

V is TRBV5-4 and J is TRBJ2-5; tentative D call: TRBD1 (5 bases). The CDR3 loop spans 16 amino acids. In germline, CDR1 is SGHNT, CDR2 YYREEE (reference sequence). Deletions cut 3 bases from V and 1 base from J, with 16 bases between. CDR3 DNA sequence: TGTGCCAGCAGCTATCCTAACAGGCTCTCCCAAGAGACCCAGTACTTC. This sequence encodes CASSYPNRLSQETQYF. Using reference TRBV5-4 and TRBJ2-5 for the parts outside the CDR3, the full variable domain is ETGVTQSPTHLIKTRGQQVTLRCSSQSGHNTVSWYQQALGQGPQFIFQYYREEENGRGNFPPRFSGLQFPNYSSELNVNALELDDSALYLCASSYPNRLSQETQYFGPGTRLLVL.

V gene TRBV18 combines with J gene TRBJ1-2, with D hard to call. Per germline, CDR1 KGHSH and CDR2 LQKENI. V lost 3 bases, J lost 0 bases, and 8 bases lay in between. This CDR3 has 14 residues. The CDR3 sequence is CASSPSGANYGYTF. Here the CDR3 DNA reads TGTGCCAGCTCACCGTCCGGGGCTAACTATGGCTACACCTTC.

This sequence joins TRBV29-1 and TRBJ2-3; D remains ambiguous. In germline, CDR1 is SQVTM, CDR2 ANQGSEA. The CDR3 has 13 amino acids. V gave up 4 bases and J gave up 6 bases, with 14 bases separating them. The CDR3 DNA reads TGCAGCGTTGCGGGTAATCCGCTGGATACGCAGTATTTT. Protein product: CSVAGNPLDTQYF.

The V and J genes are TRBV27 and TRBJ1-5, with a tentative D call TRBD1 (5 bases). CDR1 and CDR2 from the germline V gene are MNHEY and SMNVEV (reference sequence). The length of the CDR3 is 16 residues. Between the trimmed V and J ends, which lost 4 bases and 5 bases, there was a span of 18 bases. The CDR3 loop reads CASSSGAGEIYQPQHF. For the CDR3, the DNA is TGTGCCAGCAGTTCCGGGGCAGGAGAGATTTATCAGCCCCAGCATTTT.

This chain links TRBV5-6 with TRBJ2-2; no definite D call. This CDR3 comprises 17 residues. The V end lost 2 bases, the J end lost 1 base, and 15 bases lay between the germline ends. Germline V gene sequence: CDR1 SGHDT, CDR2 YYEEEE. The CDR3 nucleotides are TGTGCCAGCAGCTTCGCGCCGGTATGGGGGAACACCGGGGAGCTGTTTTTT. This sequence encodes CASSFAPVWGNTGELFF.

Sample share makes this clone medium-sized. This same CDR3 is encoded by further DNA sequences in the sample. This rearrangement joins TRBV4-1 to TRBJ2-2; D perhaps matches TRBD1 (5 bases). Trimming removed 0 bases from V and 4 bases from J, with 12 bases in between. The CDR3 sequence is 16 residues long. CDR1 is MGHRA and CDR2 is YSYEKL in the germline V gene. The CDR3 region is CASSQDRQGRTGELFF. The CDR3 DNA reads as TGCGCCAGCAGCCAAGATCGCCAGGGTCGCACCGGGGAGCTGTTTTTT.

The chain couples TRBV28 to TRBJ2-7; possible D gene TRBD2, 5 bases. The V gene's germline CDR1 is MDHEN and CDR2 SYDVKM. Deletions cut 5 bases from V and 2 bases from J, with 10 bases between. This CDR3 comprises 13 residues. CDR3 nucleotide sequence: TGTGCCAGCAGTCCAAGCGGTGCCTACGAGCAGTACTTC. Residues: CASSPSGAYEQYF.

The V call is TRBV6-5, the J call TRBJ2-2; D uncertain. Between the trimmed V and J ends, which lost 8 bases and 5 bases, there was a span of 18 bases. The CDR3 is 15 residues long. CDR1 is MNHEY, CDR2 SVGAGI, per germline. The CDR3 protein is CASGPPGRGTGELFF. For the CDR3, the DNA is TGTGCCAGCGGGCCACCAGGACGTGGAACCGGGGAGCTGTTTTTT.

This clone showed up just once. This chain links TRBV6-5 with TRBJ2-5; D not certain. Germline V CDR1 and CDR2: MNHEY, SVGAGI. The ends were cut back, 11 bases at V and 2 bases at J, with 21 bases in the middle. The CDR3 consists of 15 residues. CDR3 region: CASYLAAISQETQYF. The CDR3 DNA reads TGTGCCTCCTATTTGGCAGCGATATCGCAAGAGACCCAGTACTTC.

The chain combines TRBV27 with TRBJ2-3, with D hard to call. The V and J ends lost 3 bases and 1 base respectively, with 14 bases between them. Looked up from germline, CDR1 is MNHEY and CDR2 is SMNVEV (reference sequence). The CDR3 contains 16 residues. This chain's CDR3 is CASSFLGFGGTDTQYF. As DNA, the CDR3 is TGTGCCAGCAGTTTTTTGGGGTTTGGCGGCACAGATACGCAGTATTTT.

This clone was seen a handful of times. This rearrangement joins TRBV6-6 to TRBJ1-1, with D hard to call. This CDR3 has 16 residues. V was clipped by 8 bases and J by 5 bases, with 24 bases between them. Germline lookup yields CDR1 MNHNY and CDR2 SVGAGI (reference sequence). CDR3 nucleotide sequence: TGTGCCAGCGGGAGACGAACGTCTGGGGAGTTGACTGAAGCTTTCTTT. Translation: CASGRRTSGELTEAFF.

The rearrangement joins TRBV11-2 to TRBJ1-2, with a possible D match to TRBD1 (5 bases). V lost 0 bases to trimming and J lost 0 bases, with 8 bases between them. Germline lookup yields CDR1 SGHAT and CDR2 FQNNGV. This CDR3 contains 15 residues. The CDR3 reads CASSLERGTNYGYTF. CDR3 coding DNA: TGTGCCAGCAGCTTAGAAAGGGGAACTAACTATGGCTACACCTTC.

The gene calls are TRBV28 and TRBJ2-5; TRBD2 matches 10 bases. The CDR3 covers 16 residues. Trimming at V came to 5 bases and at J to 1 base, leaving 7 bases not matched to a gene. The germline V gene encodes CDR1 MDHEN and CDR2 SYDVKM. In DNA form, the CDR3 reads TGTGCCAGCAGTCCTAGCGGGAGACCCCTCCAAGAGACCCAGTACTTC. Residues: CASSPSGRPLQETQYF. The full variable domain, in which reference TRBV28 and TRBJ2-5 provide the parts outside the CDR3, is DVKVTQSSRYLVKRTGEKVFLECVQDMDHENMFWYRQDPGLGLRLIYFSYDVKMKEKGDIPEGYSVSREKKERFSLILESASTNQTSMYLCASSPSGRPLQETQYFGPGTRLLVL.

V gene TRBV10-3 combines with J gene TRBJ1-6; TRBD1 is a possible D gene (5 bases). V was trimmed by 4 bases and J by 6 bases, leaving 16 bases between them. The CDR3 is made up of 16 amino acids. Looked up from germline, CDR1 is ENHRY and CDR2 is SYGVKD. The CDR3 region is CAISVGTVIGNSPLHF. The DNA for the CDR3 is TGTGCCATCAGTGTGGGGACCGTAATTGGTAATTCACCCCTCCACTTT.

This sequence joins TRBV5-4 and TRBJ2-3; maybe TRBD2 (5 bases). The CDR3 runs to 14 residues. With 0 bases removed from V and 7 bases from J, the gap between germline ends came to 12 bases. Germline CDR1 is SGHNT and CDR2 is YYREEE (reference sequence). Here the CDR3 reads CASSLEVSVYTQYF. The CDR3 coding sequence is TGTGCCAGCAGCTTGGAGGTTAGCGTATATACGCAGTATTTT. Complete variable domain (other parts from reference TRBV5-4 and TRBJ2-3): ETGVTQSPTHLIKTRGQQVTLRCSSQSGHNTVSWYQQALGQGPQFIFQYYREEENGRGNFPPRFSGLQFPNYSSELNVNALELDDSALYLCASSLEVSVYTQYFGPGTRLTVL.

The chain employs TRBV6-5 and TRBJ1-1, with D possibly matching TRBD1 (6 bases). CDR1 is MNHEY and CDR2 is SVGAGI in the germline V gene. Trimming took 6 bases from V and 1 from J, leaving 15 bases between them. This CDR3 is built from 15 residues. The CDR3 sequence: CASSPTWGRNTEAFF. CDR3 coding DNA: TGTGCCAGCAGCCCCACTTGGGGGCGGAACACTGAAGCTTTCTTT.

The chain employs TRBV28 and TRBJ1-2, with 8 bases aligning to TRBD1. Germline CDR1 reads MDHEN; CDR2 reads SYDVKM. The CDR3 runs to 13 residues. Unmatched junction bases numbered 6, after V lost 5 bases and J lost 7 bases. The CDR3 is CASSLTQGAGYTF. Written as DNA, the CDR3 is TGTGCCAGCAGTCTAACCCAGGGGGCTGGCTACACCTTC.

V is TRBV12-5 and J is TRBJ2-2; D may match TRBD1 or TRBD2 (5 bases each). Germline V CDR1 and CDR2: LGHNT, FRNRAP. V lost 1 base and J 3 bases, leaving 9 bases between the germline ends. The CDR3 covers 15 residues. The CDR3 here is CASGLEGPYTGELFF. DNA for the CDR3: TGTGCTAGTGGTTTGGAGGGACCATACACCGGGGAGCTGTTTTTT.

The chain is built from TRBV5-5 and TRBJ2-7; weak D call: TRBD1 (5 bases). Deletions cut 0 bases from V and 2 bases from J, with 12 bases between. Germline V gene lookup returns CDR1 SGHKS and CDR2 YYEKEE (reference sequence). The CDR3 is 15 amino acids. This CDR3 reads CASSLVDQGTYEQYF. Here the CDR3 DNA reads TGTGCCAGCAGCTTGGTGGATCAGGGTACCTACGAGCAGTACTTC.